Shown below are 2 T cell receptor beta chains from a single sample sequenced in a study of cytomegalovirus exposure and HLA in healthy donors. Use of 60 Vbeta and 13 Jbeta primers characterized the PCR. This table comes from immunoSEQ multiplex PCR, and its TCRdb copy is limited to in-frame clones, with some not included. Of about 130,000 clones in the sample, approximately 17% were seen once. Input material: PBMCs. The receptors come from a female donor in good health and CMV-seropositive.

CDR3 region: CASAQAYEQYF. The CDR3 region has the DNA TGTGCCAGCGCACAGGCCTACGAGCAGTACTTC. The V call is TRBV27, the J call TRBJ2-7, with D possibly matching TRBD1 (5 bases). The germline gives CDR1 MNHEY, CDR2 SMNVEV (reference sequence). The V gene lost 8 bases and the J gene lost 2 bases, with 7 bases spanning the gap. The CDR3 spans 11 residues.

The chain has TRBV5-1 and TRBJ1-6; D not certain. The CDR3 has 15 amino acids. The germline gives CDR1 SGHRS, CDR2 YFSETQ. Trimming stripped 0 bases from V and 4 bases from J, with 8 bases between. The DNA of the CDR3 is TGCGCCAGCAGCTTGGGGCCGGGATATAATTCACCCCTCCACTTT. The encoded protein is CASSLGPGYNSPLHF.